What follows are 26 T cell receptor beta chains derived from one specimen sequenced in a study of blood T cell repertoires in COVID-19. Sequenced by immunoSEQ multiplex PCR; TCRdb stores in-frame clones only, minus some. Altogether 250,000 to 300,000 clones are present, roughly 86% being singletons, with the ten largest covering roughly 12%. Material for sequencing was peripheral blood. These receptors were taken from a woman aged 30 to 39 with COVID-19, enrolled during active disease.

This clone was seen only once. Distinct nucleotide sequences in the sample also encode this CDR3. The chain has TRBV28 and TRBJ2-1; no clear D gene. The V end was cut by 5 bases, the J end by 0 bases, with 2 bases between. Germline CDR1 reads MDHEN; CDR2 reads SYDVKM. The CDR3 covers 12 residues. The CDR3: CASSLSYNEQFF. In DNA form, the CDR3 reads TGTGCCAGCAGTCTCTCCTACAATGAGCAGTTCTTC.

V gene TRBV4-1 combines with J gene TRBJ2-1; TRBD2 is a possible D gene (5 bases). Looked up from germline, CDR1 is MGHRA and CDR2 is YSYEKL. This CDR3 has 16 residues. V dropped 1 base and J dropped 2 bases, with 12 bases sitting between them. In DNA form, the CDR3 reads TGCGCCAGCAGCCAAGGTGTGCGGGTAACCTACAATGAGCAGTTCTTC. Translation: CASSQGVRVTYNEQFF.

The chain is built from TRBV4-1 and TRBJ1-5; 8 bases fit TRBD1. The CDR3 is 14 residues long. Per germline, CDR1 MGHRA and CDR2 YSYEKL. V dropped 3 bases and J dropped 6; count of bases not matched to a gene: 4. This chain's CDR3 is CASSHSQGVQPQHF. The CDR3 coding sequence is TGCGCCAGCAGCCATTCACAGGGGGTTCAGCCCCAGCATTTT.

This chain joins TRBV15 and TRBJ1-6; 7 bases are a match to TRBD1. The germline CDR1 and CDR2 sequences are LNHNV and YYDKDF (reference sequence). V dropped 5 bases and J dropped 2; count of bases not matched to a gene: 9. The CDR3 sequence is 17 residues long. Here the CDR3 reads CATSARRDRAYNSPLHF. In DNA, the CDR3 is TGTGCCACCAGCGCCCGAAGGGACAGAGCCTATAATTCACCCCTCCACTTT.

DNA of the CDR3: TGTGCCAGCAGTGCAAGCCTAGCGGGAACCTACGAGCAGTACTTC. Amino acids: CASSASLAGTYEQYF. V and J are TRBV25-1 and TRBJ2-7, with TRBD2 matching over 9 bases. Germline V gene sequence: CDR1 MGHDK, CDR2 SYGVNS. The J segment lost 2 bases and the V segment lost 4 bases, leaving 6 bases of the junction unmatched. The CDR3 runs to 15 residues.

In its sample, this clone was seen once. The chain employs TRBV30 and TRBJ2-7; TRBD1 might be the D (5 bases). This CDR3 is 12 amino acids long. V lost 3 bases and J lost 5, with 11 bases in between. From germline, CDR1 is GTSNPN and CDR2 SVGIG (reference sequence). CDR3 protein: CAWRLMDNEQYF. DNA for the CDR3: TGTGCCTGGAGACTCATGGACAACGAGCAGTACTTC. The variable domain in full, with the rest retrieved from reference TRBV30 and TRBJ2-7, is SQTIHQWPATLVQPVGSPLSLECTVEGTSNPNLYWYRQAAGRGLQLLFYSVGIGQISSEVPQNLSASRPQDRQFILSSKKLLLSDSGFYLCAWRLMDNEQYFGPGTRLTVT.

The chain employs TRBV12-3 or TRBV12-4 and TRBJ2-7; the D gene is possibly TRBD2 (5 bases). With 5 bases removed from V and 6 bases from J, the gap between germline ends came to 8 bases. The CDR3 is 11 amino acids. CDR3 loop: CASSGRGEQYF. DNA of the CDR3: TGTGCCAGCAGTGGCCGGGGCGAGCAGTACTTC.

This rearrangement joins TRBV28 to TRBJ1-1, with 7 bases lining up with TRBD1. V was clipped by 2 bases and J by 5 bases; unmatched bases: 5. This CDR3 has 14 residues. Germline V gene data show CDR1 as MDHEN and CDR2 as SYDVKM. The CDR3 protein is CASSLLQGKTEAFF. The CDR3 bases are TGTGCCAGCAGTTTACTACAGGGGAAGACTGAAGCTTTCTTT.

V and J are TRBV6-2 or TRBV6-3 and TRBJ1-1; D unresolved. The CDR3 covers 16 residues. Trimming cost V 5 bases and J 0 bases, with 16 bases left between them. Looked up from germline, CDR1 is MNHEY and CDR2 is SVGEGT. Here the CDR3 DNA reads TGTGCCAGCAGTAGATGGACGGGAGCGATGAACACTGAAGCTTTCTTT. This sequence encodes CASSRWTGAMNTEAFF.

This rearrangement joins TRBV10-3 to TRBJ2-7; 10 nucleotides agree with TRBD2. Germline CDR1 ENHRY, CDR2 SYGVKD. This CDR3 has 14 residues. J was trimmed by 0 bases and V by 6 bases; bases with no gene match: 2. CDR3 DNA sequence: TGTGCCATCAGCGCTAGCGGGAGCTCCTACGAGCAGTACTTC. Its protein is CAISASGSSYEQYF.

This rearrangement joins TRBV9 to TRBJ1-2; D is perhaps TRBD1 (6 bases). Trimming stripped 3 bases from V and 0 bases from J, with 9 bases between. There are 14 residues in the CDR3. Per germline, CDR1 SGDLS and CDR2 YYNGEE. Here the CDR3 DNA reads TGTGCCAGCAGCGCACAGGGAACTAACTATGGCTACACCTTC. It is translated as CASSAQGTNYGYTF.

The CDR3 region is CASSYSAGSNSPLHF. The CDR3 region has the DNA TGTGCCAGCAGTTACTCGGCAGGGTCTAATTCACCCCTCCACTTT. J is TRBJ1-6 and V is TRBV6-5; the D gene is possibly TRBD1 (5 bases). The germline V gene has CDR1 MNHEY and CDR2 SVGAGI. The V and J ends lost 0 bases and 6 bases respectively, with 9 bases between them. This CDR3 has 15 amino acids.

J is TRBJ2-3 and V is TRBV19, with 8 bases lining up with TRBD1. The germline V gene encodes CDR1 LNHDA and CDR2 SQIVND (reference sequence). The CDR3 loop spans 16 amino acids. Losses at the gene ends were 1 base for V and 0 bases for J; bases not matched to a gene: 3. The CDR3 protein is CASSIGNRGSTDTQYF. In DNA form, the CDR3 reads TGTGCCAGTAGTATAGGGAACAGGGGGAGCACAGATACGCAGTATTTT.

This clone was observed a single time. This sequence joins TRBV19 and TRBJ1-2; 9 bases align to TRBD1. The V gene's germline CDR1 is LNHDA and CDR2 SQIVND (reference sequence). V shed 6 bases and J 0 bases; nucleotides not matched to a gene: 8. The CDR3 is 16 amino acids. The CDR3 region is CASRVQGAVANYGYTF. Written as DNA, the CDR3 is TGTGCCAGTAGGGTACAGGGGGCAGTAGCTAACTATGGCTACACCTTC.

The chain links TRBV18 to TRBJ2-1, with 11 positions matching TRBD2. Germline assignment: CDR1 KGHSH and CDR2 LQKENI. The CDR3 loop spans 16 amino acids. Trimming cost V 0 bases and J 8 bases; bases outside gene matches: 6. The CDR3 loop is CASSPPIAGGRDEQFF. CDR3 nucleotide sequence: TGTGCCAGCTCACCACCGATAGCGGGGGGGCGGGATGAGCAGTTCTTC.

V usage is TRBV9 and J usage is TRBJ2-7, with a weak D call TRBD2 (5 bases). Germline CDR1 and CDR2: SGDLS and YYNGEE. CDR3 length equals 14 residues. Trimming stripped 4 bases from V and 3 bases from J, with 14 bases between. CDR3 DNA: TGTGCCAGCAGCCCCCAGGTTCGGGACTACGAGCAGTACTTC. It yields the protein CASSPQVRDYEQYF.

The sample holds one count of this clone. The rearrangement links TRBV6-1 to TRBJ2-7, with D tentatively TRBD1 (5 bases). Deletions cut 0 bases from V and 3 bases from J, with 12 bases between. Germline V gene sequence: CDR1 MNHNS, CDR2 SASEGT. The CDR3 totals 15 residues. The CDR3 sequence: CASSEALQGIYEQYF. DNA of the CDR3: TGTGCCAGCAGTGAAGCTCTCCAGGGTATCTACGAGCAGTACTTC.

This clone was picked up one time. The rearrangement joins TRBV11-2 to TRBJ2-3; 7 nucleotides agree with TRBD2. Germline V lookup: CDR1 SGHAT, CDR2 FQNNGV. The CDR3 loop spans 15 amino acids. J was trimmed by 2 bases and V by 1 base; bases with no gene match: 3. CDR3 in amino acids: CASSLGAGTTDTQYF. Written as DNA, the CDR3 is TGTGCCAGCAGCTTAGGAGCGGGAACCACAGATACGCAGTATTTT.

This clone was recorded a few times. CDR3 DNA sequence: TGTGCCAGCAGCCGGGACTACGAGCAGTACTTC. Its protein product is CASSRDYEQYF. The rearrangement joins TRBV7-9 to TRBJ2-7; a possible D gene is TRBD2 (5 bases). This CDR3 is built from 11 residues. Germline CDR1 reads SEHNR; CDR2 reads FQNEAQ (reference sequence). Trimming cost V 5 bases and J 3 bases, with 5 bases left between them.

V usage is TRBV6-5 and J usage is TRBJ1-4; tentatively, D is TRBD1 (5 bases). CDR1 MNHEY and CDR2 SVGAGI come from the germline V gene. Trimming left V 2 bases short and J 10 bases short, with 14 bases between. CDR3 length equals 14 residues. CDR3 bases: TGTGCCAGCAGTTACGAGGGGCGCGGGGGAAAACTGTTTTTT. Translation: CASSYEGRGGKLFF.

The rearrangement uses TRBV10-1 and TRBJ2-1; 8 bases map to TRBD2. This CDR3 comprises 14 residues. Germline V CDR1 and CDR2: WNHNN, SYGVQD (reference sequence). Unmatched junction bases numbered 6, after V lost 3 bases and J lost 8 bases. The CDR3 DNA follows: TGCGCCAGCAGTGACGGCGGGAGGAGAGATGAGCAGTTCTTC. Translated, it gives CASSDGGRRDEQFF.

The chain employs TRBV28 and TRBJ2-7, with 9 bases identical to TRBD1. This CDR3 is 17 amino acids long. CDR1 MDHEN and CDR2 SYDVKM come from the germline V gene. Trimming at V came to 2 bases and at J to 1 base, leaving 9 bases not matched to a gene. CDR3 sequence (DNA): TGTGCCAGCAGTTTACCCGGGCCCGGGACAGGGTCCTACGAGCAGTACTTC. The encoded protein is CASSLPGPGTGSYEQYF.

V and J are TRBV7-2 and TRBJ2-2, with 8 bases identical to TRBD2. The trim removed 5 bases at V and 7 bases at J, leaving 6 bases unmatched. Germline CDR1 and CDR2: SGHTA and FQGNSA. This CDR3 contains 14 residues. DNA for the CDR3: TGTGCCAGCAGCCCGGGGGGGACGGGCGGGGAGCTGTTTTTT. Encoded protein: CASSPGGTGGELFF.

This clone was detected only once. The V call is TRBV5-5, the J call TRBJ1-5; no definite D call. V lost 2 bases, J lost 3 bases, and 6 bases lay in between. The CDR3 length is 13 residues. CDR1 is SGHKS, CDR2 YYEKEE, per germline (reference sequence). CDR3 nucleotide sequence: TGTGCCAGCAGCTTTGACACCAATCAGCCCCAGCATTTT. Encoded protein: CASSFDTNQPQHF.

The rearrangement joins TRBV2 to TRBJ2-3; D may be TRBD2 (6 bases). Germline assignment: CDR1 SNHLY and CDR2 FYNNEI. The CDR3 contains 13 residues. Trimming shortened V by 6 bases and J by 4 bases, and 11 bases separated the two germline ends. In DNA form, the CDR3 reads TGTGCCAGCAGCGCTTGGGACTCAGATACGCAGTATTTT. This codes for CASSAWDSDTQYF.

The chain has TRBV4-1 and TRBJ2-4; 7 nucleotides agree with TRBD1. The CDR3 consists of 17 residues. The ends lost 0 bases at V and 4 bases at J; junction bases unmatched: 9. Germline assignment: CDR1 MGHRA and CDR2 YSYEKL. The CDR3 region is CASSQDQRQGGKNIQYF. The DNA of the CDR3 is TGCGCCAGCAGCCAAGACCAACGACAGGGCGGAAAAAACATTCAGTACTTC.